The subject of this entry is one T cell receptor beta chain. These data originate in a study of blood T cell repertoires in COVID-19. The CDR3 is made up of 15 amino acids. CDR1 is MNHNS and CDR2 is SASEGT in the germline V gene. Trimming at V came to 6 bases and at J to 4 bases, leaving 4 bases not matched to a gene. How the authors handled the data: Reference gene primer amplification gave estimated nucleated cell counts. Clones were read by immunoSEQ multiplex PCR, and TCRdb kept only the in-frame ones, dropping some. The DNA was the basis for D and trimming; V, J and clone size are from that table. Among about 130,000 clones listed, about 91% were seen once.

The specimen sequenced was peripheral blood. The sequence was obtained from a man aged 50-60 years with acute or convalescent COVID-19. The V and J genes are TRBV6-1 and TRBJ1-5; 12 nucleotides match TRBD1. The CDR3 spells CASRGTGGFNQPQHF. CDR3 nucleotide sequence: TGTGCCAGCAGAGGGACAGGGGGCTTTAATCAGCCCCAGCATTTT.